The rows below give T cell receptor beta chains drawn from one sample of a study of blood T cell repertoires in COVID-19. Libraries were prepared by immunoSEQ multiplex PCR; TCRdb keeps only in-frame clonotypes and omits some of them. The repertoire includes under 300,000 clones, roughly 88% of them detected once, and roughly an eighth sits in the top ten. The sequenced sample was peripheral blood. These receptors were taken from an elderly man with acute or convalescent COVID-19. Both conserved end residues are part of each CDR3. A D gene is named only where the DNA matches it firmly. The listing skips clone size in some rows; elsewhere it reads once, few, many or a size class.

clone size,D gene,V gene,J gene,CDR3 protein,CDR3 DNA
.,.,TRBV6-2/TRBV6-3,TRBJ1-1,CASTPEQNTEAFF,TGTGCCAGCACCCCAGAGCAGAACACTGAAGCTTTCTTT
once,TRBD2,TRBV7-2,TRBJ2-7,CASSPWRGGYEQYF,TGTGCCAGCAGCCCATGGCGGGGGGGCTACGAGCAGTACTTC
.,.,TRBV28,TRBJ2-7,CASQRAGAFYEQYF,TGTGCCAGTCAGAGGGCAGGGGCCTTCTACGAGCAGTACTTC
.,TRBD1,TRBV29-1,TRBJ2-2,CSAGPGQGASGELFF,TGCAGCGCTGGCCCGGGACAGGGGGCCTCCGGGGAGCTGTTTTTT
.,.,TRBV5-4,TRBJ2-3,CASSARGDTQYF,TGTGCCAGCAGCGCCCGGGGGGATACGCAGTATTTT
.,TRBD1,TRBV4-2,TRBJ1-4,CASSQDKTGGDEKLFF,TGTGCCAGCAGCCAAGATAAAACAGGGGGCGATGAAAAACTGTTTTTT
few,.,TRBV29-1,TRBJ2-5,CSAQEPQETQYF,TGCAGCGCACAGGAGCCCCAAGAGACCCAGTACTTC
.,TRBD2,TRBV7-2,TRBJ2-3,CASSFGGYGTDTQYF,TGTGCCAGCAGCTTCGGGGGGTATGGCACAGATACGCAGTATTTT
.,.,TRBV18,TRBJ1-5,CASSPTGQPTHF,TGTGCCAGCTCACCAACCGGACAGCCAACGCATTTT
.,.,TRBV2,TRBJ1-1,CASRQGQVGFRAFF,TGTGCCAGCAGGCAGGGGCAAGTCGGATTTAGAGCTTTCTTT
.,.,TRBV27,TRBJ2-1,CASSREYSYNEQFF,TGTGCCAGCAGCCGCGAGTATTCCTACAATGAGCAGTTCTTC
.,.,TRBV3-1/TRBV3-2,TRBJ1-1,CASSQERSGGAEAFF,TGTGCCAGCAGCCAAGAGCGGTCGGGGGGGGCTGAAGCTTTCTTT
.,TRBD1,TRBV7-2,TRBJ2-1,CASSLGTGSFNEQFF,TGTGCCAGCAGCTTAGGGACAGGGTCATTCAATGAGCAGTTCTTC
few,.,TRBV10-3,TRBJ1-1,CAISMESGTEAFF,TGTGCCATCAGTATGGAGTCGGGCACTGAAGCTTTCTTT
.,TRBD2,TRBV18,TRBJ2-3,CASSPGGGPDTQYF,TGTGCCAGCTCACCGGGGGGAGGGCCAGATACGCAGTATTTT
.,TRBD1,TRBV5-8,TRBJ1-2,CASSLGQLNYGYTF,TGTGCCAGCAGCCTGGGACAGCTTAACTATGGCTACACCTTC
few,TRBD1,TRBV19,TRBJ1-1,CASRDRGNTEAFF,TGTGCCAGTAGGGACAGGGGGAACACTGAAGCTTTCTTT
.,.,TRBV5-1,TRBJ1-4,CASSRWGKEKLFF,TGCGCCAGCAGCCGATGGGGCAAGGAAAAACTGTTTTTT
.,TRBD1,TRBV18,TRBJ1-1,CASSHMTGGGTEAFF,TGTGCCAGCTCACACATGACAGGGGGAGGCACTGAAGCTTTCTTT
.,TRBD1,TRBV6-1,TRBJ2-4,CASTRDRGTKNIQYF,TGTGCCAGCACTCGGGACAGGGGAACCAAAAACATTCAGTACTTC
.,.,TRBV3-1/TRBV3-2,TRBJ2-2,CASSHVAGLNTGELFF,TGTGCCAGCAGCCATGTTGCGGGACTCAACACCGGGGAGCTGTTTTTT
.,.,TRBV28,TRBJ1-3,CASSLGGASSGNTIYF,TGTGCCAGCAGTTTAGGGGGCGCTAGCTCTGGAAACACCATATATTTT
.,.,TRBV7-9,TRBJ1-5,CASSLGWDTNQPQHF,TGTGCCAGCAGCTTAGGATGGGACACGAATCAGCCCCAGCATTTT
.,TRBD1,TRBV7-2,TRBJ1-6,CASSLAQGNSPLHF,TGTGCCAGCAGCTTAGCACAGGGGAATTCACCCCTCCACTTT
.,.,TRBV27,TRBJ1-1,CASTPLGGEAFF,TGTGCCAGCACCCCCCTGGGGGGGGAAGCTTTCTTT
.,TRBD1,TRBV9,TRBJ1-3,CASSSGGLGNTIYF,TGTGCCAGCAGCTCAGGGGGTCTGGGAAACACCATATATTTT
.,.,TRBV5-1,TRBJ1-3,CASSLDHSSGNTIYF,TGCGCCAGCAGCTTGGACCATAGCTCTGGAAACACCATATATTTT
few,.,TRBV19,TRBJ1-1,CASNYRAEAFF,TGTGCCAGTAACTACAGGGCTGAAGCTTTCTTT
.,TRBD2,TRBV4-1,TRBJ2-7,CASSLAGGLGFYEQYF,TGCGCCAGCAGCCTGGCCGGGGGACTAGGTTTCTACGAGCAGTACTTC
few,.,TRBV7-2,TRBJ1-6,CASTRVINSPLHF,TGTGCCAGCACCCGGGTGATCAATTCACCCCTCCACTTT
.,TRBD1,TRBV28,TRBJ1-4,CASSLDRVIEKLFF,TGTGCCAGCAGTTTGGACAGGGTTATTGAAAAACTGTTTTTT
.,TRBD2,TRBV30,TRBJ2-5,CAWKLKRGGPVRETQYF,TGTGCCTGGAAATTGAAGCGGGGGGGCCCCGTGCGAGAGACCCAGTACTTC
.,.,TRBV19,TRBJ1-1,CASSQEGYTEAFF,TGTGCCAGTAGTCAAGAGGGTTACACTGAAGCTTTCTTT
.,TRBD2,TRBV29-1,TRBJ2-7,CSVEDATSGRAYEQYF,TGCAGCGTTGAAGATGCGACTAGCGGGAGGGCCTACGAGCAGTACTTC
.,TRBD1,TRBV11-3,TRBJ2-7,CASSSTGTSVQYF,TGTGCCAGCAGCTCGACAGGGACCTCCGTGCAGTACTTC
.,.,TRBV11-3,TRBJ2-1,CASSLGGVEGQYNEQFF,TGTGCCAGCAGCTTAGGTGGGGTGGAGGGACAGTACAATGAGCAGTTCTTC
.,TRBD1,TRBV3-1/TRBV3-2,TRBJ1-5,CASSQTGSQPQHF,TGTGCCAGCAGCCAGACAGGGTCCCAGCCCCAGCATTTT
.,.,TRBV12-1,TRBJ1-2,CASSFCTDRDLYGYTF,TGTGCCAGCAGCTTCTGCACTGACAGGGACCTATATGGCTACACCTTC
.,.,TRBV7-9,TRBJ2-4,CASSLGTEVRNIQYF,TGTGCCAGCAGCTTAGGGACAGAAGTTCGAAACATTCAGTACTTC
.,TRBD1,TRBV6-6,TRBJ2-3,CASKRDRVTDTQYF,TGTGCCAGCAAAAGGGACAGGGTCACAGATACGCAGTATTTT
.,TRBD1,TRBV18,TRBJ1-1,CASSPGQAEAFF,TGTGCCAGCTCCCCTGGACAGGCGGAAGCTTTCTTT
few,.,TRBV3-1/TRBV3-2,TRBJ2-5,CASSPGTEETQYF,TGTGCCAGCAGTCCGGGAACTGAAGAGACCCAGTACTTC
.,.,TRBV6-5,TRBJ1-1,CASRYGHLNTEAFF,TGTGCCAGCAGGTACGGACACTTGAACACTGAAGCTTTCTTT
few,.,TRBV16,TRBJ1-2,CASSQLGGDSGYTF,TGTGCCAGCAGCCAATTAGGCGGAGATAGTGGCTACACCTTC
few,.,TRBV7-9,TRBJ2-6,CASSPLTGQNGANVLTF,TGTGCCAGCAGCCCCCTGACCGGACAGAACGGGGCCAACGTCCTGACTTTC
once,.,TRBV28,TRBJ2-7,CASSPGAASSYEQYF,TGTGCCAGCAGCCCTGGTGCGGCGAGCTCCTACGAGCAGTACTTC